These T cell receptor beta chains were read from a single sample in a study of human T cells and chemical hapten exposure. Each CDR3 protein is one row after TCRdb ran MiXCR on the RACE reads. The sample includes 130,000 or so distinct CDR3 sequences, about 11% of them seen just once. Sequencing used whole blood, obtained in connection with sensitization to the hapten diphenylcyclopropenone (DPC). These receptors were taken from a woman in her fifties or sixties with alopecia areata. Some clones in this sample may be carry-over from other donors' samples. The CDR3 runs from the conserved cysteine through the conserved F or W. The D gene is left open where the match is weak. Size tells how often a clone was seen (once, few, many) or the class of an expanded clone, and some rows leave it out.

v_call	d_call	j_call	clone_size	cdr3_nt	cdr3_aa
TRBV28	NA	TRBJ1-1	few	TGTGCCAGCAGTTTGAGGGCAGAAGAAGCTTTCTTT	CASSLRAEEAFF
TRBV12-3/TRBV12-4	NA	TRBJ1-2	many	TGTGCCAGCAGTCTAGGGGAGGGGAACTATGGCTACACCTTC	CASSLGEGNYGYTF
TRBV6-6	NA	TRBJ2-6	few	TGTGCCAGCAGTGATCCTGGGGCTCCTGGGGCCAACGTCCTGACTTTC	CASSDPGAPGANVLTF
TRBV6-2/TRBV6-3	TRBD1	TRBJ1-5	few	TGTGCCAGCAGCCCCGGACAGGGAAGTTCACGGCAGCCCCAGCATTTT	CASSPGQGSSRQPQHF
TRBV12-3/TRBV12-4	TRBD1	TRBJ2-5	few	TGTGCCAGCGGACAGGGCCAAGAGACCCAGTACTTC	CASGQGQETQYF
TRBV28	TRBD2	TRBJ2-3	NA	TGTGCCAGCAGTCCGATTAGCGGGGGGGCCTCAGATACGCAGTATTTT	CASSPISGGASDTQYF
TRBV7-9	NA	TRBJ1-2	NA	TGTGCCAGCAGCGTTGACAGTGAAGCTAACTATGGCTACACCTTC	CASSVDSEANYGYTF
TRBV11-3	NA	TRBJ2-1	few	TGTGCCAGCAGCTACAGCGGAGGTTTCGATGAGCAGTTCTTC	CASSYSGGFDEQFF
TRBV13	NA	TRBJ2-3	many	TGTGCCAGCAGCTTAGAATCTCCAGGGGTCGAGGGCACAGATACGCAGTATTTT	CASSLESPGVEGTDTQYF
TRBV3-1	NA	TRBJ2-7	NA	TGTGCCAGCAGCCAAGAAAGTCGGACGGGCTCCTACGAGCAGTACTTC	CASSQESRTGSYEQYF
TRBV20-1	TRBD2	TRBJ2-3	many	TGCAGTGCCCCAGCGGGATCTAGCACAGATACGCAGTATTTT	CSAPAGSSTDTQYF
TRBV6-1	TRBD1	TRBJ1-5	many	TGTGCCAGCAGAGGGAGACAGGGGGCAAGACAGCCCCAGCATTTT	CASRGRQGARQPQHF
TRBV4-2	NA	TRBJ2-3	NA	TGTGCCAGCAGCCAAGATGGGGGAGGTAGAGATACGCAGTATTTT	CASSQDGGGRDTQYF